This TCR beta chain was profiled in a study of blood T cell repertoires in COVID-19. Study background: The origin of the acute and convalescent COVID-19 samples was the United States, Italy and Spain. From T cells, B-cell-depleted T cells, or PBMCs came the material, which was cDNA or gDNA.

J was trimmed by 2 bases and V by 3 bases; bases with no gene match: 1. The CDR3 sequence is 14 residues long. Original methodology: The authors estimated nucleated cell counts from reference gene primer amplification. Sequenced by immunoSEQ multiplex PCR; TCRdb stores in-frame clones only, minus some. Clone size and V and J calls were adopted from that table, with D and trimming inferred from the DNA. The repertoire has 260,000 or so clones, nearly 90% of them found once; the top ten carry 0.65% to 0.8%. The source material was peripheral blood. The genes are TRBV23-1 and TRBJ1-2; 9 bases fit TRBD1. TRBV23-1 is flagged as an ORF with uncertain function. This TCR came from a human donor in a cohort sampled during active COVID-19. CDR3 coding DNA: TGCGCCAGCAGTCAGGGGACAGGGAACTATGGCTACACCTTC. Translated: CASSQGTGNYGYTF.